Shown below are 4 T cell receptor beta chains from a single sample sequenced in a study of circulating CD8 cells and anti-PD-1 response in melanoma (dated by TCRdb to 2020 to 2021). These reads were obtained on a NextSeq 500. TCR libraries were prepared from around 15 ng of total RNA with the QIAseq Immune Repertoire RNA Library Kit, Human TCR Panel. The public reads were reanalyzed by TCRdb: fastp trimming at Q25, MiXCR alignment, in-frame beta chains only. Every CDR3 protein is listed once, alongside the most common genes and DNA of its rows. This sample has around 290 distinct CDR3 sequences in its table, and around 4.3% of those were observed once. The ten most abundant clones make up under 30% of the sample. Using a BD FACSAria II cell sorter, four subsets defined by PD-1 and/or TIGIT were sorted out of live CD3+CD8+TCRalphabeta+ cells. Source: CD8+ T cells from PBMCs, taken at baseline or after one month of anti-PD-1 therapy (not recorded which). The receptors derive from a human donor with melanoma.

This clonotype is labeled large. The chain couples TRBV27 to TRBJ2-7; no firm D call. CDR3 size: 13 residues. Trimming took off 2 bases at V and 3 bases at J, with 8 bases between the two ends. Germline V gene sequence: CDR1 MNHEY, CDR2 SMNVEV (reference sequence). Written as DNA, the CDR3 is TGTGCCAGCAGTTTAGAACAGAACTACGAGCAGTACTTC. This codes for CASSLEQNYEQYF.

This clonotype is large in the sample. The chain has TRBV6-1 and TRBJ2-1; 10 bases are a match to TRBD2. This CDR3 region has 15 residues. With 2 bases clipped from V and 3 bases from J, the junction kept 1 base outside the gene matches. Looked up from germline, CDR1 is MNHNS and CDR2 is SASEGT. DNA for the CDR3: TGTGCCAGCAGTGAATTAGCGGGGGGCTACAATGAGCAGTTCTTC. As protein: CASSELAGGYNEQFF.

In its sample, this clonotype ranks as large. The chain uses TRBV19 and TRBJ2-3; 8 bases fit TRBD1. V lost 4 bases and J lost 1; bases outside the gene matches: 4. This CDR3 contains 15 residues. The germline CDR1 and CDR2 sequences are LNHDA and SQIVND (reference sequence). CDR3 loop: CASSTRGPGTDTQYF. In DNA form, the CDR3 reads TGTGCCAGTAGTACCAGGGGGCCTGGCACAGATACGCAGTATTTT.

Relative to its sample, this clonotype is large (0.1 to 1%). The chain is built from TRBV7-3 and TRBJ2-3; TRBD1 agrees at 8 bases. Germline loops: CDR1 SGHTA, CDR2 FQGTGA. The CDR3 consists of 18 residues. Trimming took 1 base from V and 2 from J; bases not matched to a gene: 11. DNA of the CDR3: TGTGCCAGCAGCTTAAGGGCAGGGGGCGAATTATCCACAGATACGCAGTATTTT. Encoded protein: CASSLRAGGELSTDTQYF.